This T cell receptor beta chain was identified in a study of cytomegalovirus exposure and HLA in healthy donors. Findings and limits, study-wide: The authors enumerated around 150 TCR beta chains as linked to cytomegalovirus.

V lost 3 bases to trimming and J lost 3 bases; unmatched junction nucleotides: 6. The CDR3 covers 15 residues. The germline V gene has CDR1 SGHRS and CDR2 YFSETQ. With respect to this clone: As yet, its antigen is unknown.

The repertoire was sequenced with immunoSEQ multiplex PCR; TCRdb's copy has only in-frame clones and lacks some. The sample contains approximately 81,000 clones, 90% to 95% of which appear only once. Sequencing was carried out using PBMCs. The gene calls are TRBV5-1 and TRBJ2-1; 7 bases are a match to TRBD1. This TCR came from a man aged 18-30 years in good health and CMV-seronegative. As DNA, the CDR3 is TGCGCCAGCAGCTCAGGGGGTCCCCTCTACAATGAGCAGTTCTTC. Translating gives CASSSGGPLYNEQFF.